The sequence of this T cell receptor (beta chain) was determined in a study of human T cells and chemical hapten exposure. The CDR3 spans 12 residues. CDR1 and CDR2 from the germline V gene are LGHNA and YNFKEQ. Between the trimmed V and J ends, which lost 10 bases and 3 bases, there was a span of 12 bases. TCRdb reanalysed the RACE reads using MiXCR and keeps one entry per CDR3 protein. The repertoire holds under 450,000 distinct CDR3 sequences, with 4.8% as singletons. Time point indicated: patch test 1, 2 weeks after DPC sensitization. The treatment is: therapeutic diphenylcyclopropenone sensitization with weekly scalp DPC.

The chain recombines TRBV4-2 with TRBJ1-1, with D hard to call. The source material was whole blood, sampled in connection with sensitization to the hapten diphenylcyclopropenone (DPC). This TCR was recovered from a woman in her forties or fifties with alopecia areata. Some clones in this sample may be carry-over from other donors' samples. Here the CDR3 DNA reads TGTGCCACCACGGACGGAGACACTGAAGCTTTCTTT. Translating gives CATTDGDTEAFF.